The 17 T cell receptor beta chains below were found in one sample sequenced in a study of cytomegalovirus exposure and HLA in healthy donors (dated by TCRdb to between 2016 and 2019). Library preparation used the immunoSEQ multiplex PCR assay. For the multiplex PCR, a mixture combining 60 forward primers for TCR Vbeta segments and 13 reverse primers for TCR Jbeta segments was used. Not all clones reach the TCRdb copy of this immuneACCESS table, which keeps in-frame sequences only. Checked studies attribute under half of the gap to unresolved V genes and leave the rest unexplained. Counted in this sample were about 160,000 clones; 82% of them appeared once. About 1.5% of the sample is taken by the ten largest. Sequenced sample: PBMCs. These receptors were obtained from a male donor in good health and CMV-seronegative.

The chain couples TRBV7-2 to TRBJ1-2; TRBD1 matches at 7 bases. The CDR3 extends over 14 amino acids. Germline V gene sequence: CDR1 SGHTA, CDR2 FQGNSA. J gave up 3 bases and V 5 bases, and 6 bases lay outside the gene matches. The CDR3 nucleotides are TGTGCCAGCAGCCCACCCGGACAGGACTATGGCTACACCTTC. Its protein product is CASSPPGQDYGYTF.

The chain carries TRBV7-8 and TRBJ2-5, with 8 bases fitting TRBD2. Germline V lookup: CDR1 SGHVS, CDR2 FQNEAQ. This CDR3 spans 14 amino acids. The trim removed 5 bases at V and 5 bases at J, leaving 7 bases unmatched. The CDR3 nucleotides read TGTGCCAGCAGCCTGCCGGGACTAGTTGAGACCCAGTACTTC. Translated, it gives CASSLPGLVETQYF.

The chain combines TRBV10-3 with TRBJ2-5; 8 nucleotides line up with TRBD1. J gave up 1 base and V 6 bases, and 1 base lay outside the gene matches. The germline V gene encodes CDR1 ENHRY and CDR2 SYGVKD. The CDR3 spans 13 residues. CDR3 in DNA: TGTGCCATCAGGGGACAGGCCCAAGAGACCCAGTACTTC. Amino acids: CAIRGQAQETQYF.

The chain carries TRBV18 and TRBJ2-2, with D tentatively TRBD1 (5 bases). Trimming stripped 3 bases from V and 1 base from J, with 15 bases between. This CDR3 has 17 amino acids. Germline V gene data show CDR1 as KGHSH and CDR2 as LQKENI. This CDR3 reads CASSPIRLGVNTGELFF. The CDR3 bases are TGTGCCAGCTCACCCATAAGGCTAGGGGTGAACACCGGGGAGCTGTTTTTT. Combining the CDR3 with reference TRBV18 and TRBJ2-2 gives the whole variable domain NAGVMQNPRHLVRRRGQEARLRCSPMKGHSHVYWYRQLPEEGLKFMVYLQKENIIDESGMPKERFSAEFPKEGPSILRIQQVVRGDSAAYFCASSPIRLGVNTGELFFGEGSRLTVL.

V is TRBV4-1 and J is TRBJ2-1; TRBD2 agrees at 14 bases. This CDR3 spans 14 amino acids. The J segment lost 8 bases and the V segment lost 4 bases, leaving 1 base of the junction unmatched. CDR1 is MGHRA, CDR2 YSYEKL, per germline. The CDR3 sequence: CASSLGLAGDEQFF. CDR3 DNA sequence: TGCGCCAGCAGCCTGGGACTAGCGGGAGATGAGCAGTTCTTC.

The rearrangement uses TRBV4-1 and TRBJ1-5; D call uncertain. V shed 2 bases and J shed 0 bases, with 5 bases lying between them. There are 14 residues in the CDR3. Germline CDR1 reads MGHRA; CDR2 reads YSYEKL. CDR3 protein: CASSQQISNQPQHF. The CDR3 nucleotides read TGCGCCAGCAGCCAACAGATTAGCAATCAGCCCCAGCATTTT.

The V call is TRBV27, the J call TRBJ1-2; D might be TRBD1 (5 bases). Germline values: CDR1 MNHEY, CDR2 SMNVEV (reference sequence). V was clipped by 5 bases and J by 8 bases, with 15 bases between them. This CDR3 is 13 amino acids long. For the CDR3, the DNA is TGTGCCAGCAGTCGTCAGGGTTTGGAGGGCTACACCTTC. Amino acids: CASSRQGLEGYTF.

This rearrangement joins TRBV7-2 to TRBJ2-3; D might be TRBD2 (5 bases). V lost 1 base and J 5 bases, leaving 10 bases between the germline ends. The CDR3 is 14 amino acids. Germline values: CDR1 SGHTA, CDR2 FQGNSA. The CDR3 protein is CASSLVRAGDTQYF. CDR3 coding DNA: TGTGCCAGCAGCTTAGTCCGGGCGGGAGATACGCAGTATTTT.

V is TRBV12-5 and J is TRBJ2-5; 7 bases line up with TRBD2. The trim removed 0 bases at V and 3 bases at J, leaving 10 bases unmatched. Germline loops: CDR1 LGHNT, CDR2 FRNRAP. This CDR3 comprises 17 residues. The CDR3 reads CASGLVWRGRGEETQYF. The CDR3 DNA is TGTGCTAGTGGTTTGGTATGGCGAGGGAGGGGCGAAGAGACCCAGTACTTC.

The chain links TRBV2 to TRBJ2-7; TRBD1 agrees at 11 bases. J gave up 4 bases and V 8 bases, and 4 bases lay outside the gene matches. The CDR3 extends over 13 amino acids. The germline gives CDR1 SNHLY, CDR2 FYNNEI. CDR3: CASGGTGGYEQYF. In DNA form, the CDR3 reads TGTGCCAGCGGTGGGACAGGGGGATACGAGCAGTACTTC.

This clone was observed a handful of times. CDR3 DNA: TGTGCCAGCAATTTGCAGGGGGCCGGGAATTCACCCCTCCACTTT. Protein sequence: CASNLQGAGNSPLHF. The rearrangement joins TRBV6-5 to TRBJ1-6; 8 bases map to TRBD1. CDR1 and CDR2 (germline): MNHEY, SVGAGI. Trimming cost V 7 bases and J 7 bases; bases outside gene matches: 9. The CDR3 is 15 residues long.

V usage is TRBV19 and J usage is TRBJ1-2; 7 bases line up with TRBD1. The CDR3 length is 12 residues. Germline CDR1 and CDR2: LNHDA and SQIVND (reference sequence). V dropped 9 bases and J dropped 11; count of bases not matched to a gene: 12. The CDR3 DNA sequence: TGTGCCAGCCCAGACAGGGCCCTGAGGTACACCTTC. The encoded protein is CASPDRALRYTF.

The chain employs TRBV11-1 and TRBJ2-7; D is unresolved. V was shortened by 2 bases and J by 3 bases, with 17 bases between the two germline ends. The CDR3 consists of 16 residues. The germline V gene encodes CDR1 SGHAT and CDR2 FQDESV (reference sequence). CDR3 amino acids: CASSLRQTNRHYEQYF. The CDR3 DNA sequence: TGTGCCAGCAGCTTAAGACAAACAAACCGACACTACGAGCAGTACTTC.

The V call is TRBV30, the J call TRBJ1-1, with D tentatively TRBD1 (6 bases). CDR3 length equals 13 residues. Trimming stripped 3 bases from V and 11 bases from J, with 19 bases between. Germline loops: CDR1 GTSNPN, CDR2 SVGIG (reference sequence). CDR3 amino acids: CAWRQTGMSQAFF. DNA for the CDR3: TGTGCCTGGAGACAAACAGGGATGAGCCAGGCTTTCTTT.

The V call is TRBV5-1, the J call TRBJ2-3, with TRBD1 matching over 10 bases. J lost 3 bases, V lost 0 bases, and 4 bases had no gene match. Germline V gene data show CDR1 as SGHRS and CDR2 as YFSETQ. The CDR3 consists of 16 residues. The CDR3 loop is CASSLAGQGVTDTQYF. CDR3 DNA sequence: TGCGCCAGCAGCTTGGCTGGACAGGGGGTGACAGATACGCAGTATTTT.

This chain connects TRBV29-1 to TRBJ2-3, with TRBD2 as a possible D gene (6 bases). This CDR3 has 14 amino acids. The V end was cut by 6 bases, the J end by 2 bases, with 15 bases between. Germline CDR1 and CDR2: SQVTM and ANQGSEA. The CDR3 loop is CSVEASGPTDTQYF. The DNA of the CDR3 is TGCAGCGTAGAGGCCAGCGGGCCCACAGATACGCAGTATTTT.

This chain connects TRBV2 to TRBJ2-3, with D maybe TRBD1 (6 bases). Germline loops: CDR1 SNHLY, CDR2 FYNNEI. The V end was cut by 6 bases, the J end by 0 bases, with 13 bases between. The CDR3 totals 15 residues. The CDR3 here is CASRAGTYSTDTQYF. In DNA form, the CDR3 reads TGTGCCAGCAGGGCAGGGACATACAGCACAGATACGCAGTATTTT.